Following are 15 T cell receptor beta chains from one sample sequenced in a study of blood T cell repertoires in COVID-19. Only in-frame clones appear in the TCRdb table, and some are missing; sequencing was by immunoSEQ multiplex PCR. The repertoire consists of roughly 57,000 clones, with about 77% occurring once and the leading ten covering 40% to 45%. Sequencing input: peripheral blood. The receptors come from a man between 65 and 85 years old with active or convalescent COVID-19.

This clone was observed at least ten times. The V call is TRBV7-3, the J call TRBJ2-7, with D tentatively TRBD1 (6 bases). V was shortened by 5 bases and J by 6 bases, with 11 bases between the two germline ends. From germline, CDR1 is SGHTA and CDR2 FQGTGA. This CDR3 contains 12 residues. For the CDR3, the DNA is TGTGCCAGCAGCCAGGGGCTTGGCGAGCAGTACTTC. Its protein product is CASSQGLGEQYF. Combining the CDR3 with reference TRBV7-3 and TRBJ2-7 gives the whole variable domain GAGVSQTPSNKVTEKGKYVELRCDPISGHTALYWYRQSLGQGPEFLIYFQGTGAADDSGLPNDRFFAVRPEGSVSTLKIQRTERGDSAVYLCASSQGLGEQYFGPGTRLTVT.

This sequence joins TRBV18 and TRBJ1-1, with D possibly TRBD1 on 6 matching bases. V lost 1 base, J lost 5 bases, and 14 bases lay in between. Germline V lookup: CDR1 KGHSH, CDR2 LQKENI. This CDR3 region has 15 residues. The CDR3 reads CASSPLQQGGTEAFF. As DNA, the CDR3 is TGTGCCAGCTCACCACTACAACAGGGTGGAACTGAAGCTTTCTTT.

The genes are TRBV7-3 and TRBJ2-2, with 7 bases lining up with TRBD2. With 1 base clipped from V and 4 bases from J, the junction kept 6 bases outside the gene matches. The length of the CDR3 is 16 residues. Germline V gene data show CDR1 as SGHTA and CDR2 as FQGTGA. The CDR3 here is CASSLRPGGGTGELFF. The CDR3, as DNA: TGTGCCAGCAGCTTAAGGCCGGGGGGTGGCACCGGGGAGCTGTTTTTT. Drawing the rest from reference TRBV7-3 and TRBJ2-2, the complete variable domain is GAGVSQTPSNKVTEKGKYVELRCDPISGHTALYWYRQSLGQGPEFLIYFQGTGAADDSGLPNDRFFAVRPEGSVSTLKIQRTERGDSAVYLCASSLRPGGGTGELFFGEGSRLTVL.

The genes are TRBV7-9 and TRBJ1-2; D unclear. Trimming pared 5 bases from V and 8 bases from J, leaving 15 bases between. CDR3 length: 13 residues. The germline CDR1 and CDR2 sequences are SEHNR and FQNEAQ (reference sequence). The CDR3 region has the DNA TGTGCCAGCAGCCCCCAAGGCAGGTTGGGCTACACCTTC. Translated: CASSPQGRLGYTF.

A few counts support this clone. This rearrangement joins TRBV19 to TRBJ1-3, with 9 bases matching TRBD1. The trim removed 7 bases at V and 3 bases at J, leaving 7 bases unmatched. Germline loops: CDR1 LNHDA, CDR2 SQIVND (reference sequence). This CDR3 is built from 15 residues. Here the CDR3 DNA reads TGTGCCAGTATTCCTAACAGGGGGCGTGGAAACACCATATATTTT. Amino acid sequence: CASIPNRGRGNTIYF.

The CDR3 DNA reads as TGCGCCAGCAGCCAGAGGATAGAGTTCGGGGAGCTGTTTTTT. It codes for CASSQRIEFGELFF. This chain links TRBV4-3 with TRBJ2-2, with D hard to call. The CDR3 consists of 14 residues. CDR1 and CDR2 from the germline V gene are LGHNA and YSLEER. Trimming stripped 3 bases from V and 7 bases from J, with 12 bases between.

CDR3 sequence reads: CASSDWPVYNSPLHF. In DNA, the CDR3 is TGCGCCAGCAGTGATTGGCCCGTGTATAATTCACCCCTCCACTTT. V is TRBV10-2 and J is TRBJ1-6, with unresolved D. Germline V gene data show CDR1 as WSHSY and CDR2 as SAAADI. This CDR3 is built from 15 residues. Trimming stripped 3 bases from V and 4 bases from J, with 10 bases between.

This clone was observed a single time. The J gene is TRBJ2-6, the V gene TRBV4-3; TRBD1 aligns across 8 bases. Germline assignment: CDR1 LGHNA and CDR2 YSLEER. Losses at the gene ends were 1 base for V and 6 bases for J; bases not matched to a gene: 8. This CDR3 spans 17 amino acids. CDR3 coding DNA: TGCGCCAGCAGCCAAGTTTTAGTACAGGGGGAGGCCAACGTCCTGACTTTC. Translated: CASSQVLVQGEANVLTF.

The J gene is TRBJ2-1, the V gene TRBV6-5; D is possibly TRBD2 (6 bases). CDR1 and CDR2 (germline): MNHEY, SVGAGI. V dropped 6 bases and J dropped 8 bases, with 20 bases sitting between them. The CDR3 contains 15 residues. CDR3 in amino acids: CASRKSGPRNHEQFF. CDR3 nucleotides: TGTGCCAGCAGAAAGAGCGGGCCGAGGAACCATGAGCAGTTCTTC.

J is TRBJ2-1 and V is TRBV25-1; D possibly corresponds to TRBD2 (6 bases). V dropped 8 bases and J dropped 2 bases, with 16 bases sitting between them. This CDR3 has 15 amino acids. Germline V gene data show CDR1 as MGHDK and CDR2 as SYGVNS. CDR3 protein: CASSRGQLAYNEQFF. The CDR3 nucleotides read TGTGCCAGCTCGCGGGGCCAACTCGCCTACAATGAGCAGTTCTTC.

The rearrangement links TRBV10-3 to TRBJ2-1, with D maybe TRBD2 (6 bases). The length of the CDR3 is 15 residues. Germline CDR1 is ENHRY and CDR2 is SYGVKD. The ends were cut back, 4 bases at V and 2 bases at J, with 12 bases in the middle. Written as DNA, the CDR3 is TGTGCCATCAGTGCGGGAGTTAGTGCCTACAATGAGCAGTTCTTC. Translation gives CAISAGVSAYNEQFF.

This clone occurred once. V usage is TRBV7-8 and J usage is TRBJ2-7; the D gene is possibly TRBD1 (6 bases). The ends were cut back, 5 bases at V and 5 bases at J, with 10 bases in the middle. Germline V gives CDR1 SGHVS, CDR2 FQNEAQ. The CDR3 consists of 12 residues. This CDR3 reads CASSQGYNEQYF. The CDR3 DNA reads TGTGCCAGCAGCCAGGGGTATAACGAGCAGTACTTC. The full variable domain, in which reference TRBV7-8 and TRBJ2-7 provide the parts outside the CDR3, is GAGVSQSPRYKVAKRGQDVALRCDPISGHVSLFWYQQALGQGPEFLTYFQNEAQLDKSGLPSDRFFAERPEGSVSTLKIQRTQQEDSAVYLCASSQGYNEQYFGPGTRLTVT.

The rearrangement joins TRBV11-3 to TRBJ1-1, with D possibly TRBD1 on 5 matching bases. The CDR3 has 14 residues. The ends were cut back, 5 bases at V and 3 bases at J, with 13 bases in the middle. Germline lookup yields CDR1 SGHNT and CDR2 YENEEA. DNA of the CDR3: TGTGCCAGCAGCCGAACAGGAGTAGACACTGAAGCTTTCTTT. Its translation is CASSRTGVDTEAFF.

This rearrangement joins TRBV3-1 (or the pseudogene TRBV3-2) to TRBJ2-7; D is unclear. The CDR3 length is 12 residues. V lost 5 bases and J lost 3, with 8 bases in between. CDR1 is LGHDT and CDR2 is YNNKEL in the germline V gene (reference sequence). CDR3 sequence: CASSSNSYEQYF. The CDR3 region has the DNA TGTGCCAGCAGCTCCAACAGCTACGAGCAGTACTTC.

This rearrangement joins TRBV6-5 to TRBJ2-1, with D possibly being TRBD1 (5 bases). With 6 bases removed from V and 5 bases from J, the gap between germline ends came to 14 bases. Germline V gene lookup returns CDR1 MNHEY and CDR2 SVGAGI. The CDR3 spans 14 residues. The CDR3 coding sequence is TGTGCCAGCAGGCCTTTAGGGGCGAACAATGAGCAGTTCTTC. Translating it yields CASRPLGANNEQFF.